This paragraph covers one T cell receptor (beta chain) sequence. It has no known antigen specificity. Base-call qualities are not available, and no considerably larger clone is one nucleotide away. The cohort consisted of approximately 690 healthy bone marrow donors. At the time of sampling, every cohort member was nominally healthy, though immune exposures that went unrecorded were likely present. The donor tested CMV seropositive and was one of the 289 seropositive cohort members. A peripheral blood sample was provided by each donor, and peripheral blood mononuclear cells were used for TCR beta sequencing. The Qiagen DNeasy Blood Extraction Kit was used to extract genomic DNA from the blood cell samples. This sample stems from a study of cytomegalovirus exposure and HLA in healthy donors (dated by TCRdb to 2017 to 2019). General notes on the study: An earlier analysis of 587 of the donors reported 276 Gb of sequence data and about 120 million unique TCR beta sequences obtained from about 180 million T cells. An early release covering around 630 HLA-typed donors comprised approximately 300 gigabases of sequencing data and about 90 million unique TCR sequences. The genetic ancestry cluster associated with self-reported Caucasian donors included 81% of the roughly 390 genotyped donors. The study aimed to test whether cataloging public T cell receptors could reveal signatures of past pathogen exposure. The study used immunosequencing to profile the T cell repertoires of some 600 subjects and linked those repertoires to cytomegalovirus serostatus. In addition to the first cohort of about 650 subjects, a separate validation cohort of under 150 different subjects was used. To predict cytomegalovirus infection status, the study brought together high-throughput TCR immunosequencing, statistical association of individual TCRs with disease status, and machine learning. A later analysis re-analyzed previously published TCR beta repertoires from approximately 700 donors and added high-resolution HLA genotyping to study TCR occurrence patterns. The later analysis used no new phenotypic data to find candidate immune exposures, relying instead on TCR beta sequences and their occurrence across donors. In an earlier analysis of roughly 540 of the donors, high-throughput TCR beta sequencing was used to judge whether each TCR beta V gene segment behaved as functional or pseudogenic. Alongside the repertoire data, information on donor age, sex, ethnicity and CMV serostatus was compiled. Genome-wide SNP genotypes for about 65% of the roughly 700 donors were used in a later genetic analysis, which treated that subset as a discovery cohort. All discovery cohort repertoires had been generated using a single sequencing platform. HLA typing included class I and class II loci at four-digit resolution. Typing coverage differed by locus: A, B, C, DRB1 and DQB1 were typed in roughly 620-630 donors, DQA1 in 522, DPA1 in over 600, and DPB1 in 472. Because of strong linkage in the cohort, roughly five DR-DQ haplotypes were treated as single units for association and clustering. Among 398 genotyped donors of the cohort, an average of approximately 230,000 unique TCR beta nucleotide sequences were sequenced per donor, roughly a sixth of them non-productive.

From cysteine to phenylalanine, the CDR3 is 15 amino acids long. The DNA shown is the 45-base CDR3, in frame from base 1. The germline V gene supplies CDR1 SGHRS and CDR2 YFSETQ. The V and J ends are trimmed by 7 bases and 6 bases, leaving 23 bases between them. What the research found in general, with its limitations: A later analysis associated about 17,000 TCR beta sequences with specific HLA alleles at a false discovery rate of 0.05. Because the 87-base-pair reads could not distinguish some IMGT-functional V segments, including TRBV6-2 and TRBV6-3, those segments were excluded. CMV serostatus was the only immune exposure information available for the cohort. Compared with equally common non-associated chains, HLA-associated TCR beta chains in a later analysis were more clonally expanded and had lower generation probabilities. In the study, around 150 TCR beta chains were listed as associated with cytomegalovirus. Strong co-occurrence of HLA alleles, especially DR and DQ, made assigning TCR associations to individual alleles difficult. Roughly uniform sequencing depth across donors was assumed in presence/absence analyses, although this assumption may not hold. An association between a missense DCLRE1C variant and V-gene and J-gene trimming of TCR beta chains was found in a later genetic analysis and replicated in an independent cohort. According to the authors, the approach could potentially be generalized to other disease states and immunological phenotypes. An earlier analysis of approximately 570 of the donors showed that most TCR beta V segments appeared in productive rearrangements either about 90% or about 30% of the time, which broadly matched IMGT annotations. According to a later analysis, most CMV-associated TCR beta chains appeared to be HLA-restricted, and the HLA associations seemed to be driven largely by CMV exposure. In a later analysis, the rate of TCR association differed among HLA loci, with DRB1 alleles having the most associated TCRs and HLA-C alleles having the fewest. In vitro tests confirmed that three of the cytomegalovirus-associated TCR beta chains recognize cytomegalovirus antigens. Seventeen rarely observed V segments, including chromosome 9 orphons, were excluded from the earlier analysis of about 610 of the donors because counts were too low. Most TCR sequences were observed very rarely across donors, whereas some public TCRs were present in many individuals. Because HLA typing was unavailable for some donors at each locus, only the typed subset was used in association tests. A later analysis reported that several top co-occurrence clusters appeared linked to parvovirus B19, influenza, CMV and Epstein-Barr virus. The classifier was reported to diagnose cytomegalovirus status with high specificity and sensitivity in both the original and validation cohorts. In a later genetic analysis, fewer N-insertions in productive TCRs were reported among donors in an Asian-associated ancestry cluster than the roughly 700-donor mean. The cohort was sequenced for TCR beta chains only, and without alpha or paired-chain data the features that could be detected were limited. A group of highly shared sequence variants was considered likely to be a technical artifact of the sequencing pipeline. A further reported finding was that TCR beta sequences accurately predicted the HLA-A and HLA-B alleles for most subjects in the first cohort. Linkage disequilibrium might explain the correlated functional status among segregating V segments, but an unknown experimental factor could not be excluded.

The library was built by means of the immunoSEQ multiplex PCR assay. For the multiplex PCR, a mixture combining 60 forward primers for TCR Vbeta segments and 13 reverse primers for TCR Jbeta segments was used. The CDR3 region of rearranged TCR beta genes was amplified from genomic DNA with a multiplex PCR assay. The amplified TCR beta libraries were sequenced on the Illumina HiSeq System as 87-base-pair reads. Regarding the original processing steps: Across the 666 repertoires, a later analysis counted approximately 83 million unique TCR beta chains, 8.5 million to 12 million of which were shared by at least two donors. To remove PCR and sequencing errors, raw reads were error-corrected and collapsed into unique sequences using a nearest-neighbor algorithm that merged closely related sequences. V, D and J gene segments were assigned by aligning CDR3 sequences to IMGT reference sequences. For a sequence to be retained, a match of at least six nucleotides was required to both a V gene segment and a J gene segment. Rearrangements were called productive when the CDR3 lacked stop codons and stayed in frame with V and J; all others were non-productive. Following IMGT convention, CDR3 was defined as the stretch from the second conserved V-encoded cysteine to the conserved J-encoded phenylalanine. Sequences without an unambiguous match to a single V gene segment were excluded from the earlier analysis of several hundred of the donors. In an earlier analysis of roughly 600 of the donors, a V segment was called functional when productive rearrangements were above 56.7%, and segregating when the standard deviation between donors exceeded 5%. To diagnose cytomegalovirus status from the catalog of TCR beta chain sequences, a statistical classification framework was built. V and J gene assignment, in a later analysis, came from comparing TCR nucleotide sequences with IMGT/GENE-DB human TR gene sequences. Using the TCRdist pipeline, a later analysis assigned CDR3 sequences along with most-parsimonious VDJ recombination scenarios. A later analysis defined each TCR beta chain by its CDR3 amino acid sequence plus V-gene family, and excluded reads lacking a unique V-gene family. As a way to deal with suspected cross-contamination and a sequencing artifact, a later analysis dropped 450 to 600 nucleotide sequences that were highly shared and had low generation probability. For each public chain, a later analysis derived a clonal expansion index from normalized ranks of inferred template counts within each repertoire. In a later analysis, generation probabilities were computed using a VDJ recombination model fitted to out-of-frame rearrangements, and the results were checked against IGoR. In a later analysis, TCR-TCR, TCR-HLA and TCR-CMV co-occurrence was scored with hypergeometric tests, and a repertoire-size bias correction was applied to TCR pairs. In a later analysis, false discovery rates were estimated by permuting HLA or CMV assignments 20 times. In a later analysis, co-occurring TCRs were grouped using DBSCAN, and TCRdist sequence similarity was added for clustering within HLA-allele-positive subsets. Repertoires with fewer than 30,000 or more than 120,000 public chains were left out of co-occurrence clustering, as were five repertoires with anomalous nucleotide sharing. TCRdb holds this immuneACCESS table with in-frame rearrangements only. Some clones are missing; in checked studies, unresolved V genes explain under half, and the rest has no known cause. V and J calls and clone size come straight from that table; D and trimming were deduced from the DNA. The sample table lists under 200,000 clones, roughly 79% of them with a count of one. Over 12% of the sample lies in the top ten.

The sequenced sample was PBMCs. The V and J segments used are TRBV5-1 and TRBJ2-7; the D gene is possibly TRBD1, with 6 bases matching. This TCR was recovered from a middle-aged man in good health and CMV-seropositive. The CDR3 corresponds to CASYYQGSPPSEQYF. The nucleotide sequence reads as follows: TGCGCCAGCTACTACCAGGGGAGCCCTCCTTCCGAGCAGTACTTC.